A single sample is the source of the 2 T cell receptor beta chains below, sequenced in a study of CXCR3-negative and CXCR3-positive naive CD8 T cells. TRB cDNA libraries were made by UMI-labeled 5' RACE. Using the 5' RACE reads, TCRdb records one entry per CDR3 protein without DNA. The listing records about 62,000 distinct CDR3 sequences. Sequenced: naive CXCR3- CD8+ T cells from blood. Subset indicated: CD45RO-CCR7+CD27+CD95- naive CD8+ T cells lacking CXCR3 (TNR3-). Receptor source: a human donor in good health. Some clones in this sample may be carry-over from other donors' samples.

The chain carries TRBV7-9 and TRBJ2-7; TCRdb's D call, TRBD1, is unchecked because there is no DNA. Germline values: CDR1 SEHNR, CDR2 FQNEAQ (reference sequence). The CDR3 has 13 residues. This CDR3 reads CASSSPSGYEQYF.

The rearrangement uses TRBV19 and TRBJ1-1. Per germline, CDR1 LNHDA and CDR2 SQIVND (reference sequence). The CDR3 loop spans 15 amino acids. CDR3 amino acids: CASSRSASLNTEAFF.